This record concerns one T cell receptor (beta chain) sequence. The CDR3 runs 15 residues. Trimming removed 2 bases from V and 4 bases from J, with 9 bases in between. From germline, CDR1 is MNHNS and CDR2 SASEGT. This specimen comes from a study of CD8 T cells in Susac syndrome. Study context: Treatment at blood withdrawal was none, corticosteroids, or intravenous immunoglobulin alone in Susac syndrome patients.

A quantity of 0.5 to 1 ug RNA underwent reverse transcription using random hexamers. TCRdb analysed the immunoSEQ multiplex PCR reads with MiXCR anew, one entry per CDR3 protein. The table lists about 76,000 distinct CDR3 sequences, roughly 92% of them singletons, with 0.35% to 0.5% in the top ten. The rearrangement joins TRBV6-1 to TRBJ2-6; no clear D. This sequence originates from a human donor with Susac syndrome. Specimen: CD8+ T cells from PBMCs. The CDR3 DNA reads as TGTGCCAGCAGTGAAACCCTGGTCGGGGCCAACGTCCTGACTTTC. Amino acids: CASSETLVGANVLTF.